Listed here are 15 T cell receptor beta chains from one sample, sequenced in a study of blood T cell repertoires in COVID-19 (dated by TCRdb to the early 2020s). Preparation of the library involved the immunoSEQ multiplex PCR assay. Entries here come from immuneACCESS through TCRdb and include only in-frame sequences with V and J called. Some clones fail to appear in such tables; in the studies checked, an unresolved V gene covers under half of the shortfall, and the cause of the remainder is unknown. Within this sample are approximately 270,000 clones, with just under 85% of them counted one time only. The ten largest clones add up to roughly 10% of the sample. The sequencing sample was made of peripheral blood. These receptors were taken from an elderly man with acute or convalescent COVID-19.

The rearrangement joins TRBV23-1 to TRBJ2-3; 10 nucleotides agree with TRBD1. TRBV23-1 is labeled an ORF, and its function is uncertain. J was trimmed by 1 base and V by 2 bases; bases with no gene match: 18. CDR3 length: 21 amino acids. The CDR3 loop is CASSQPWDRGSSGSGTDTQYF. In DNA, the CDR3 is TGCGCCAGCAGTCAACCATGGGACAGGGGAAGCAGCGGGTCCGGCACAGATACGCAGTATTTT.

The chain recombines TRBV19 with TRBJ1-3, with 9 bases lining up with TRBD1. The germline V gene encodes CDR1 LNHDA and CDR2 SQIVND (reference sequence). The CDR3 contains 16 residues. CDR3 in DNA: TGTGCTAGCCAGGACCGGACAGGGGCCTCTGGAAACACCATATATTTT. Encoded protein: CASQDRTGASGNTIYF.

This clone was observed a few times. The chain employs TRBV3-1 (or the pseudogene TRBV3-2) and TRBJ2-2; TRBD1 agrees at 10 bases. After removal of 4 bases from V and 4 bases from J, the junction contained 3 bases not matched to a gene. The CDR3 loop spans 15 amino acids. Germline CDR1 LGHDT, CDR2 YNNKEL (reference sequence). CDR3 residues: CASSRGTGATGELFF. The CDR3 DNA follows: TGTGCCAGCAGCCGTGGGACAGGGGCCACCGGGGAGCTGTTTTTT.

CDR3 loop: CASRDRTIQPQHF. In DNA, the CDR3 is TGTGCCAGCAGAGACAGAACGATTCAGCCCCAGCATTTT. V is TRBV28 and J is TRBJ1-5; maybe TRBD1 (5 bases). The CDR3 extends over 13 amino acids. V was clipped by 6 bases and J by 6 bases, with 12 bases between them. Germline values: CDR1 MDHEN, CDR2 SYDVKM.

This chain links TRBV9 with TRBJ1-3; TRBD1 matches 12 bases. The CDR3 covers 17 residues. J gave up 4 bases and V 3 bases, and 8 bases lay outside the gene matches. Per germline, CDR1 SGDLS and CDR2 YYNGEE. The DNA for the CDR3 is TGTGCCAGCAGCGGAGACCGGGACAGGGGGCTCGGAAACACCATATATTTT. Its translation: CASSGDRDRGLGNTIYF.

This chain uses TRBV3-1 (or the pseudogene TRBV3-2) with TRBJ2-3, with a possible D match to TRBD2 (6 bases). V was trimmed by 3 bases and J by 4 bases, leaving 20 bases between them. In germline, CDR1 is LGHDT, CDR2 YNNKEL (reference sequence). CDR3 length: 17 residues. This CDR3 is CASSHLGRLGVADTQYF. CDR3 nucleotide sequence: TGTGCCAGCAGCCATCTCGGTCGACTAGGTGTAGCAGATACGCAGTATTTT.

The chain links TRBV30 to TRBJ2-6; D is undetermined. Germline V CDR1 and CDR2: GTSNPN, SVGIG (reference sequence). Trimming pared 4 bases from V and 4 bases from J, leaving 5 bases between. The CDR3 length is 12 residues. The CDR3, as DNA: TGTGCCTGGACTTTGGGGGCCAACGTCCTGACTTTC. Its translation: CAWTLGANVLTF.

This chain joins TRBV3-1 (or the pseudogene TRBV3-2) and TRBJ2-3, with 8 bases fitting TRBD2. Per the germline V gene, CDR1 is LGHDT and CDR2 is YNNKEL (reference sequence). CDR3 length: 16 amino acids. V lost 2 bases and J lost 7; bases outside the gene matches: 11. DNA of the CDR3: TGTGCCAGCAGCCAAACCACTAGCGGTCTCGGGAATACGCAGTATTTT. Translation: CASSQTTSGLGNTQYF.

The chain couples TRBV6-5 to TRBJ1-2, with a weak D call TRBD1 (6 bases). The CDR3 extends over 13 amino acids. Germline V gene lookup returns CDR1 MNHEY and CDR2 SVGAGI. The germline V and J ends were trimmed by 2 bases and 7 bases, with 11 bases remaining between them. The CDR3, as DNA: TGTGCCAGCAGTTACCGGCAGGGGAGTGGCTACACCTTC. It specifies CASSYRQGSGYTF.

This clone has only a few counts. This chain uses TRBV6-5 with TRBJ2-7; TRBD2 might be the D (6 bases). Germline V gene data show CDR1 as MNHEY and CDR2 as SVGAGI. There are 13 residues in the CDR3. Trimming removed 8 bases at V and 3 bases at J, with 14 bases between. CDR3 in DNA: TGTGCCAGCCGGAAGACGGGAGACTACGAGCAGTACTTC. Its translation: CASRKTGDYEQYF.

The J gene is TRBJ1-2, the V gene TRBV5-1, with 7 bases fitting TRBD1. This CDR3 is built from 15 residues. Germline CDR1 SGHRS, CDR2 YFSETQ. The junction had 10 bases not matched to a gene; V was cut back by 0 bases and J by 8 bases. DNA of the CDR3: TGCGCCAGCAGCTTGGAGGGACAGCAGGCTATGGGCTACACCTTC. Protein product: CASSLEGQQAMGYTF.

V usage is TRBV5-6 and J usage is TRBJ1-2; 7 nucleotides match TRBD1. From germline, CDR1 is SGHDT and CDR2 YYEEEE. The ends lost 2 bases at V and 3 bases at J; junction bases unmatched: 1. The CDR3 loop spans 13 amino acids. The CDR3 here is CASSLQGYYGYTF. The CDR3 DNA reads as TGTGCCAGCAGCTTACAGGGGTACTATGGCTACACCTTC.

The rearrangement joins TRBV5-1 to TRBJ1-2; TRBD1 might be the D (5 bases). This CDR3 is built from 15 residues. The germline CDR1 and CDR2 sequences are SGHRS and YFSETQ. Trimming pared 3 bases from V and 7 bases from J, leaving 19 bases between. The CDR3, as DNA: TGCGCCAGCAGCTCTCCGGGCCTCCCCGGGGGTGGCTACACCTTC. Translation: CASSSPGLPGGGYTF.

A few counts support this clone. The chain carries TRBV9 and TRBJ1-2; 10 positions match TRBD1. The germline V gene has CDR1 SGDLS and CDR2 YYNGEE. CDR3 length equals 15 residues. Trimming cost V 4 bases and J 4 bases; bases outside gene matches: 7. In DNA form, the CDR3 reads TGTGCCAGCAGCCTACGGACAGGGGGAATCTATGGCTACACCTTC. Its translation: CASSLRTGGIYGYTF.

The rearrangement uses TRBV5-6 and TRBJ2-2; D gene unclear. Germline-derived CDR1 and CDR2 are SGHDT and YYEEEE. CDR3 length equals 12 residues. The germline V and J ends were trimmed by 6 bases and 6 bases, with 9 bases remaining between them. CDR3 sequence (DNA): TGTGCCAGCACCGTCTTATCCGGGGAGCTGTTTTTT. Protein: CASTVLSGELFF.